These 2 T cell receptor beta chains were all obtained from the same sample, sequenced in a study of T cell repertoires in cytomegalovirus infection (dated by TCRdb to about 2019). The run used an Illumina HiSeq 1500. Starting from the raw public reads, TCRdb applied fastp trimming at Q25, assembled clones with MiXCR and retained in-frame beta chains. Rows matching on CDR3 protein sequence are summarized as one entry with the most common DNA and genes. Counted in this sample were around 500,000 distinct CDR3 sequences; 40% to 50% of them appeared once. The ten most abundant clones make up around 45% of the sample. Per the publication, the treatment or condition label means: in vitro stimulation with specific CMV peptide epitopes to enrich CMV-specific T cells. Antigens for these TCRs are unknown. This sample comprised cultured PBMCs, obtained from culture after CMV antigen stimulation. These receptors were collected from a human donor in good health (CMV status not recorded). Some clones in this sample may be carry-over from other donors' samples.

This clonotype was seen only a few times. V gene TRBV7-6 combines with J gene TRBJ1-5, with TRBD1 matching 7 bases. Trimming removed 4 bases from V and 7 bases from J; junction bases left unmatched: 7. This CDR3 spans 14 amino acids. Germline assignment: CDR1 SGHVS and CDR2 FNYEAQ. CDR3 sequence: CASSSTGIGQPQHF. Here the CDR3 DNA reads TGTGCCAGCAGCTCGACAGGGATAGGCCAGCCCCAGCATTTT.

This clonotype was seen a handful of times. The J gene is TRBJ1-2, the V gene TRBV12-3 or TRBV12-4; D unclear. The CDR3 sequence is 14 residues long. The V end lost 5 bases, the J end lost 0 bases, and 10 bases lay between the germline ends. CDR3 coding DNA: TGTGCCAGCAGTCCAGAGGGAGCTAACTATGGCTACACCTTC. It translates to CASSPEGANYGYTF.